The following is a T cell receptor beta chain sequence with its context. Antigen specificity is unknown. As the template, RNA transcripts were used to amplify TCR beta CDR3 regions. A first-round RT-PCR used HTBI primers, followed by a second-round multiplex PCR. MiXCR was run by TCRdb on the multiplex PCR reads, yielding one entry per CDR3 protein. The profile shows around 590,000 distinct CDR3 sequences, 39% of them singletons. This specimen belongs to a study of Graves' ophthalmopathy and Graves' hyperthyroidism. Germline values: CDR1 SGHTS, CDR2 YDEGEE. The CDR3 covers 15 residues. V was cut by 0 bases and J by 8 bases, with 14 bases left in between. General study findings and limits: Blood also contained most of the expanded thyroid clonotypes above 0.001 frequency.

The clonotype originates from an adult man with Graves' hyperthyroidism. The sample comprised peripheral blood or thyroid tissue (not recorded which). V and J are TRBV5-8 and TRBJ1-4; a weak D match, TRBD1 (6 bases). The CDR3 sequence: CASSLAGGLEEKLFF. In DNA, the CDR3 is TGTGCCAGCAGCTTGGCCGGGGGGCTGGAAGAAAAACTGTTTTTT.